Below are 31 T cell receptor beta chains sequenced from a single sample in a study of CD8+ T cells in alopecia areata. Treatment defined: oral pan-JAK inhibitor, 5-10 mg twice daily. cDNA serving as the sequencing template came from extracted, reverse transcribed RNA. Clones were sequenced by immunoSEQ multiplex PCR, and TCRdb holds only the in-frame ones, with some missing. The data show 180,000 or so clones, more than 45% seen once. Sample: CD4+ T cells sorted from blood, taken at week 24, from a patient treated with tofacitinib. Source of these receptors: a human donor with alopecia areata.

This clone was detected a few times. The chain uses TRBV14 and TRBJ2-7; TRBD1 matches at 8 bases. V lost 1 base, J lost 0 bases, and 8 bases stayed unmatched. There are 17 residues in the CDR3. Germline V gives CDR1 SGHDN, CDR2 FVKESK. DNA of the CDR3: TGTGCCAGCAGCCAAGGTTGGGGACAGGCCACCTCCTACGAGCAGTACTTC. Translating gives CASSQGWGQATSYEQYF.

The chain carries TRBV7-3 and TRBJ2-3, with TRBD2 matching over 8 bases. Germline lookup yields CDR1 SGHTA and CDR2 FQGTGA. The J segment lost 4 bases and the V segment lost 2 bases, leaving 8 bases of the junction unmatched. CDR3 length: 16 amino acids. DNA for the CDR3: TGTGCCAGCAGCTTAGGTGGACTAGCTACCTCAGATACGCAGTATTTT. This translates into CASSLGGLATSDTQYF.

This rearrangement joins TRBV7-2 to TRBJ2-5, with D hard to call. The CDR3 sequence is 15 residues long. CDR1 is SGHTA and CDR2 is FQGNSA in the germline V gene. Trimming stripped 0 bases from V and 4 bases from J, with 12 bases between. CDR3: CASSLAWAALETQYF. CDR3 nucleotides: TGTGCCAGCAGCTTAGCCTGGGCCGCTTTAGAGACCCAGTACTTC.

The rearrangement joins TRBV25-1 to TRBJ2-5; 9 bases are a match to TRBD1. Germline CDR1 reads MGHDK; CDR2 reads SYGVNS. Germline trimming cut 4 bases from V and 2 bases from J; bases unmatched to any gene: 11. The CDR3 sequence is 17 residues long. CDR3 sequence (DNA): TGTGCCAGCAGTGCTTCGGACAGGGGCCTACTACAAGAGACCCAGTACTTC. Its protein product is CASSASDRGLLQETQYF.

Comments on this clone: Compared with germline, one end of the junction differs, possibly owing to a read error. The rearrangement uses TRBV5-4 and TRBJ2-3; perhaps D is TRBD1 or TRBD2 (6 bases each). Germline V gene data show CDR1 as SGHNT and CDR2 as YYREEE (reference sequence). CDR3 length equals 16 residues. The CDR3: CTSSLVFGGRTDTQYF. CDR3 nucleotides: TGTACCAGCAGCTTGGTCTTCGGGGGCCGCACAGATACGCAGTATTTT.

The rearrangement links TRBV27 to TRBJ2-2; D possibly matches TRBD1 or TRBD2 (5 bases each). The length of the CDR3 is 13 residues. Trimming removed 6 bases from V and 3 bases from J, with 8 bases in between. CDR1 MNHEY and CDR2 SMNVEV come from the germline V gene (reference sequence). CDR3 residues: CASRWGYTGELFF. As DNA, the CDR3 is TGTGCCAGCAGATGGGGGTACACCGGGGAGCTGTTTTTT.

This clone showed up just a few times. The CDR3 nucleotides read TGCAGCGTTGACGGGACTAGCGGGGGAGAGACCCAGTACTTC. Translation: CSVDGTSGGETQYF. V is TRBV29-1 and J is TRBJ2-5; 14 bases agree with TRBD2. Germline lookup yields CDR1 SQVTM and CDR2 ANQGSEA. The length of the CDR3 is 14 residues. J lost 4 bases, V lost 3 bases, and 1 base had no gene match.

The V and J genes are TRBV28 and TRBJ2-3, with unresolved D. This CDR3 comprises 13 residues. V lost 4 bases to trimming and J lost 3 bases, with 8 bases between them. CDR1 MDHEN and CDR2 SYDVKM come from the germline V gene. The CDR3 reads CASSSPTTDTQYF. The CDR3 nucleotides are TGTGCCAGCAGTTCCCCCACAACAGATACGCAGTATTTT.

The chain is built from TRBV30 and TRBJ2-7, with TRBD1 matching over 7 bases. CDR1 GTSNPN and CDR2 SVGIG come from the germline V gene (reference sequence). With 0 bases clipped from V and 1 base from J, the junction kept 6 bases outside the gene matches. The CDR3 sequence is 15 residues long. Here the CDR3 reads CAWSVVGQTSYEQYF. DNA of the CDR3: TGTGCCTGGAGTGTAGTGGGACAGACATCCTACGAGCAGTACTTC.

The CDR3, as DNA: TGTGCCACGATCCTCAGGGGCCGCTCCTACGAGCAGTACTTC. Encoded protein: CATILRGRSYEQYF. The chain carries TRBV28 and TRBJ2-7; tentative D call: TRBD1 (6 bases). CDR3 size: 14 residues. V was shortened by 10 bases and J by 0 bases, with 16 bases between the two germline ends. Germline V gene sequence: CDR1 MDHEN, CDR2 SYDVKM.

The chain carries TRBV28 and TRBJ2-5; 8 bases agree with TRBD1. The length of the CDR3 is 15 residues. Germline CDR1 reads MDHEN; CDR2 reads SYDVKM. The ends lost 6 bases at V and 5 bases at J; junction bases unmatched: 11. CDR3 amino acids: CASSQGQGLRETQYF. DNA of the CDR3: TGTGCCAGCAGCCAAGGACAGGGCCTAAGGGAGACCCAGTACTTC.

The J gene is TRBJ2-5, the V gene TRBV4-2; D tentatively fits TRBD1 or TRBD2 (5 bases each). This CDR3 contains 13 residues. Trimming took 1 base from V and 7 from J, leaving 10 bases between them. Germline loops: CDR1 LGHNA, CDR2 YNFKEQ. The CDR3 here is CASSQVDGATQYF. The DNA for the CDR3 is TGTGCCAGCAGCCAAGTGGACGGGGCGACCCAGTACTTC.

The gene calls are TRBV5-4 and TRBJ2-5; weak D call: TRBD1 (5 bases). The V gene's germline CDR1 is SGHNT and CDR2 YYREEE (reference sequence). This CDR3 is built from 14 residues. V was pared by 2 bases and J by 5 bases, with 13 bases between. CDR3 nucleotide sequence: TGTGCCAGCAGCTTTATCAGGGATCGGGAGACCCAGTACTTC. Translated: CASSFIRDRETQYF.

This clone was seen a few times. The rearrangement uses TRBV18 and TRBJ2-7; 8 nucleotides line up with TRBD1. This CDR3 region has 15 residues. The ends lost 3 bases at V and 0 bases at J; junction bases unmatched: 4. Germline V gene sequence: CDR1 KGHSH, CDR2 LQKENI. Here the CDR3 reads CASSPGTGASYEQYF. The DNA of the CDR3 is TGTGCCAGCTCACCCGGGACAGGAGCCTCCTACGAGCAGTACTTC.

This clone has only a few counts. The rearrangement joins TRBV7-2 to TRBJ2-7; 13 nucleotides line up with TRBD2. Germline CDR1 reads SGHTA; CDR2 reads FQGNSA. V was clipped by 0 bases and J by 3 bases; unmatched bases: 5. CDR3 size: 17 residues. CDR3 DNA sequence: TGTGCCAGCAGCTTAGCGCGAAGGACTAGCGGGAGCTACGAGCAGTACTTC. Its translation: CASSLARRTSGSYEQYF. Supplemented by reference TRBV7-2 and TRBJ2-7, the full variable domain reads GAGVSQSPSNKVTEKGKDVELRCDPISGHTALYWYRQSLGQGLEFLIYFQGNSAPDKSGLPSDRFSAERTGGSVSTLTIQRTQQEDSAVYLCASSLARRTSGSYEQYFGPGTRLTVT.

This rearrangement joins TRBV29-1 to TRBJ1-2; tentatively, D is TRBD1 (5 bases). CDR1 and CDR2 (germline): SQVTM, ANQGSEA. V lost 7 bases to trimming and J lost 6 bases, with 15 bases between them. This CDR3 is built from 12 residues. The CDR3 here is CSADRDFDGYTF. The CDR3 nucleotides are TGCAGCGCCGACAGAGATTTCGATGGCTACACCTTC.

V and J are TRBV6-6 and TRBJ1-2, with 11 positions matching TRBD1. J was trimmed by 8 bases and V by 2 bases; bases with no gene match: 7. This CDR3 has 15 residues. The germline V gene encodes CDR1 MNHNY and CDR2 SVGAGI (reference sequence). CDR3 sequence reads: CASSYTGQGDGGYTF. CDR3 DNA sequence: TGTGCCAGCAGTTACACGGGACAGGGGGATGGGGGCTACACCTTC.

This chain connects TRBV7-2 to TRBJ2-7; 11 nucleotides match TRBD1. Germline trimming cut 2 bases from V and 4 bases from J; bases unmatched to any gene: 7. Germline CDR1 is SGHTA and CDR2 is FQGNSA. The CDR3 is made up of 16 amino acids. DNA for the CDR3: TGTGCCAGCAGCTTATCCTCGGACAGGGGGCTATACGAGCAGTACTTC. It is translated as CASSLSSDRGLYEQYF.

This clone has more than one count but fewer than ten. The rearrangement uses TRBV19 and TRBJ1-1; D is uncertain. The CDR3 extends over 13 amino acids. V was pared by 4 bases and J by 3 bases, with 9 bases between. The V gene's germline CDR1 is LNHDA and CDR2 SQIVND (reference sequence). The CDR3 DNA reads TGTGCCAGTAGTAAACAGCCACACACTGAAGCTTTCTTT. Amino acid sequence: CASSKQPHTEAFF.

The V gene is TRBV19, the J gene TRBJ2-5; possible D gene TRBD1, 6 bases. The CDR3 is made up of 13 amino acids. V shed 3 bases and J shed 4 bases, with 9 bases lying between them. Germline CDR1 and CDR2: LNHDA and SQIVND (reference sequence). CDR3 loop: CASSIGQPETQYF. Written as DNA, the CDR3 is TGTGCCAGTAGTATCGGACAGCCAGAGACCCAGTACTTC. The whole variable domain, remainder taken from reference TRBV19 and TRBJ2-5, is DGGITQSPKYLFRKEGQNVTLSCEQNLNHDAMYWYRQDPGQGLRLIYYSQIVNDFQKGDIAEGYSVSREKKESFPLTVTSAQKNPTAFYLCASSIGQPETQYFGPGTRLLVL.

The genes are TRBV2 and TRBJ2-3; possibly TRBD2 for D (5 bases). The CDR3 has 14 residues. With 6 bases removed from V and 0 bases from J, the gap between germline ends came to 10 bases. Per germline, CDR1 SNHLY and CDR2 FYNNEI. The CDR3 loop reads CASSRLHSTDTQYF. The CDR3 nucleotides are TGTGCCAGCAGCCGACTACATAGCACAGATACGCAGTATTTT.

The genes are TRBV27 and TRBJ2-7; TRBD2 is a possible D gene (6 bases). V lost 7 bases to trimming and J lost 3 bases, with 10 bases between them. Germline CDR1 and CDR2: MNHEY and SMNVEV (reference sequence). The CDR3 consists of 12 residues. The CDR3 reads CASKDSGYEQYF. CDR3 in DNA: TGTGCCAGCAAGGATAGCGGCTACGAGCAGTACTTC.

The chain uses TRBV5-6 and TRBJ2-5; 9 bases agree with TRBD2. The CDR3 length is 15 residues. Germline V CDR1 and CDR2: SGHDT, YYEEEE. V was pared by 1 base and J by 3 bases, with 4 bases of the junction left unmatched. The CDR3 region is CASSLRASGEETQYF. The CDR3 region has the DNA TGTGCCAGCAGCTTGAGGGCTAGCGGGGAAGAGACCCAGTACTTC.

The CDR3 region is CSVTSDKELGYTF. The DNA for the CDR3 is TGCAGCGTAACGTCGGACAAGGAACTTGGCTACACCTTC. The chain is built from TRBV29-1 and TRBJ1-2, with D possibly being TRBD1 (5 bases). The V end was cut by 6 bases, the J end by 7 bases, with 18 bases between. The CDR3 is 13 amino acids. CDR1 SQVTM and CDR2 ANQGSEA come from the germline V gene. Full variable domain (remainder filled in from reference TRBV29-1 and TRBJ1-2): SAVISQKPSRDICQRGTSLTIQCQVDSQVTMMFWYRQQPGQSLTLIATANQGSEATYESGFVIDKFPISRPNLTFSTLTVSNMSPEDSSIYLCSVTSDKELGYTFGSGTRLTVV.

The chain couples TRBV6-6 to TRBJ2-6; possible D gene TRBD2, 5 bases. Trimming left V 7 bases short and J 0 bases short, with 13 bases between. The CDR3 consists of 16 residues. The germline CDR1 and CDR2 sequences are MNHNY and SVGAGI (reference sequence). The CDR3 nucleotides read TGTGCCAGCAATACAGCGGTGAGCTCTGGGGCCAACGTCCTGACTTTC. As protein: CASNTAVSSGANVLTF.

The chain uses TRBV18 and TRBJ1-1; 7 bases are a match to TRBD1. The length of the CDR3 is 14 residues. Trimming at V came to 3 bases and at J to 4 bases, leaving 5 bases not matched to a gene. Germline CDR1 KGHSH, CDR2 LQKENI. CDR3 sequence: CASSPGQVITEAFF. In DNA form, the CDR3 reads TGTGCCAGCTCACCTGGACAGGTGATCACTGAAGCTTTCTTT.

The CDR3, as DNA: TGTGCCAGCAGCATCAACTCGAGAGATACGCAGTATTTT. Its protein product is CASSINSRDTQYF. The chain is built from TRBV9 and TRBJ2-3; D ambiguous. CDR3 length: 13 residues. In germline, CDR1 is SGDLS, CDR2 YYNGEE. V lost 4 bases and J 5 bases, leaving 11 bases between the germline ends.

This rearrangement joins TRBV4-1 to TRBJ1-4; 8 positions agree with TRBD1. The V gene end was trimmed by 0 bases and the J gene end by 10 bases; junction bases not matched to a gene: 16. Per germline, CDR1 MGHRA and CDR2 YSYEKL. This CDR3 contains 18 residues. The CDR3 region is CASSQDLRQGPSGGKLFF. The CDR3, as DNA: TGCGCCAGCAGCCAAGACCTTAGACAGGGGCCGTCCGGCGGAAAACTGTTTTTT.

The genes are TRBV15 and TRBJ2-1; D might be TRBD1 (5 bases). V was clipped by 0 bases and J by 9 bases, with 15 bases between them. Germline CDR1 is LNHNV and CDR2 is YYDKDF (reference sequence). The CDR3 runs 15 residues. The CDR3, as DNA: TGTGCCACCAGCAGAGATGGTTACGGAAGGGGTGAGCAGTTCTTC. The encoded protein is CATSRDGYGRGEQFF.

The J gene is TRBJ1-2, the V gene TRBV28, with a tentative D call TRBD1 (5 bases). Trimming took off 3 bases at V and 2 bases at J, with 10 bases between the two ends. The germline V gene has CDR1 MDHEN and CDR2 SYDVKM. CDR3 length: 14 amino acids. CDR3 protein: CASSFVGENYGYTF. In DNA form, the CDR3 reads TGTGCCAGCAGTTTTGTAGGGGAAAACTATGGCTACACCTTC.

The V and J genes are TRBV27 and TRBJ1-4, with D unresolved. The CDR3 has 15 residues. Germline V gene lookup returns CDR1 MNHEY and CDR2 SMNVEV (reference sequence). V lost 0 bases and J lost 6, with 11 bases in between. CDR3 sequence (DNA): TGTGCCAGCAGTTTATCCGGGCAGACCTATGAAAAACTGTTTTTT. Its protein product is CASSLSGQTYEKLFF.